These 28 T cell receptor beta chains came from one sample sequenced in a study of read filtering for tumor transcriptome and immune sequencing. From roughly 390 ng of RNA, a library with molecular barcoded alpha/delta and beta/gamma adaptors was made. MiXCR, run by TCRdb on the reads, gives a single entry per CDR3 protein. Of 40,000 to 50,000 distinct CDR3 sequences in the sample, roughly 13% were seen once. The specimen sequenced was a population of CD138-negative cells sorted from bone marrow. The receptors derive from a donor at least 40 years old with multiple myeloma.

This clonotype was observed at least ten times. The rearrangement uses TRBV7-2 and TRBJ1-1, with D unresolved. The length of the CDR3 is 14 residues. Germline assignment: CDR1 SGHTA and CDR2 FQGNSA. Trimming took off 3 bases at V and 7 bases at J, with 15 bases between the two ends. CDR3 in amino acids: CASSFMIRNDEAFF. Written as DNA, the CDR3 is TGTGCCAGCAGCTTTATGATAAGGAATGATGAAGCTTTCTTT.

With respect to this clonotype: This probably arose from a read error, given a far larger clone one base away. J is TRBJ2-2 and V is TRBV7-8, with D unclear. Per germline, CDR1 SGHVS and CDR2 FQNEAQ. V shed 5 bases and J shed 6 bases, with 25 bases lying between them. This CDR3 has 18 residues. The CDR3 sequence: CASSPRRVVDAGSGELFF. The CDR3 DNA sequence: TGTGCCAGCAGCCCCCGACGGGTCGTCGATGCCGGGTCCGGGGAGCTGTTTTTT.

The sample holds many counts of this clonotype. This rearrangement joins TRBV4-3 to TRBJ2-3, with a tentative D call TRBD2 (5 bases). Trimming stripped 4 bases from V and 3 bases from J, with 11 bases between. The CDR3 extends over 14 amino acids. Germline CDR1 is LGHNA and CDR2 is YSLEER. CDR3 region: CASSPTSGTDTQYF. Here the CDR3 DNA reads TGCGCCAGCAGCCCCACCTCGGGGACAGATACGCAGTATTTT.

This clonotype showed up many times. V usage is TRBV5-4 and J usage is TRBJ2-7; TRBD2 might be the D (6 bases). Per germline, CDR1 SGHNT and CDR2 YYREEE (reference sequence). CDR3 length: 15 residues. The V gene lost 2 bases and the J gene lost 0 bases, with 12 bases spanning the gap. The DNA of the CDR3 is TGTGCCAGCAGCTTTTCTGGGGGGAGCTCCTACGAGCAGTACTTC. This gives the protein CASSFSGGSSYEQYF.

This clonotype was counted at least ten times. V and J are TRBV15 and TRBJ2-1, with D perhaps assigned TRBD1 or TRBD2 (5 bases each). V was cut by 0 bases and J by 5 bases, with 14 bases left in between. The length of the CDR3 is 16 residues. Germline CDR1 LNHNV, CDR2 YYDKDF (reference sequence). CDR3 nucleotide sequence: TGTGCCACCAGCAGAGATGGGACGGCGGCAGACAATGAGCAGTTCTTC. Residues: CATSRDGTAADNEQFF.

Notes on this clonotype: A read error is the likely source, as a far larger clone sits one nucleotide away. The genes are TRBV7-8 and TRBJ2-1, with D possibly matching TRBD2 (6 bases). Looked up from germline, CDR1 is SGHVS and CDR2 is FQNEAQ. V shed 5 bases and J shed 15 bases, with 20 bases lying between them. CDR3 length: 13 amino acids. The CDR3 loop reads CASSAPTSRSPFF. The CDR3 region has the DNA TGTGCCAGCAGCGCCCCTACTAGCAGGAGTCCGTTCTTC.

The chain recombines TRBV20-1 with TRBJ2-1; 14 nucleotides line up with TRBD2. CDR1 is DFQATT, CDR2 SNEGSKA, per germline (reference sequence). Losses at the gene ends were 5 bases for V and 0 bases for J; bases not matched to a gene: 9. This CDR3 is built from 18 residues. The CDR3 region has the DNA TGCAGTGCTTCCCGACTAGCGGGAGGGAAGAGCTCCTACAATGAGCAGTTCTTC. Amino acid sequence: CSASRLAGGKSSYNEQFF.

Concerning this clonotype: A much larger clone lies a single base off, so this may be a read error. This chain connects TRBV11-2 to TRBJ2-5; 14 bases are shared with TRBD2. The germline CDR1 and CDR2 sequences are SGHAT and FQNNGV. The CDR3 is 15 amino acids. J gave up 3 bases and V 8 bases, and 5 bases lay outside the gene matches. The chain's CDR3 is CASGPGLAGEETQYF. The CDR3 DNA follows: TGTGCCAGCGGCCCGGGACTAGCGGGAGAAGAGACCCAGTACTTC.

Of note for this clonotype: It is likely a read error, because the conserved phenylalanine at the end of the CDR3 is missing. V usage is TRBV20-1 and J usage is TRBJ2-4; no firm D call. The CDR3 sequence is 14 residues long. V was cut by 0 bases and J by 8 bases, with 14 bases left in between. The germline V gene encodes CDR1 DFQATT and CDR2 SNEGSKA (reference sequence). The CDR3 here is CSARDPIGQDIQYC. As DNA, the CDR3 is TGCAGTGCTAGAGACCCGATCGGCCAGGACATTCAGTACTGC.

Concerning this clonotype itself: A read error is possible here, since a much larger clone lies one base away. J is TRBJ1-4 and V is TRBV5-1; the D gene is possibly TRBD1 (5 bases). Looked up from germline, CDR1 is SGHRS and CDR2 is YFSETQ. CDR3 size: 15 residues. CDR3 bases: TGCGCCAGCAGCTTGGAGGGGCAGGGAAATGGAAAACTGTTTTTT. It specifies CASSLEGQGNGKLFF.

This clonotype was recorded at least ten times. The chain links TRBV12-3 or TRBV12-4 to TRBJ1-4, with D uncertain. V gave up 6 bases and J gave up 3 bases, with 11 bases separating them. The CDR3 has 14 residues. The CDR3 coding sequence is TGTGCCAGCAGCCGGCGGGAATCTAATGAAAAACTGTTTTTT. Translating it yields CASSRRESNEKLFF.

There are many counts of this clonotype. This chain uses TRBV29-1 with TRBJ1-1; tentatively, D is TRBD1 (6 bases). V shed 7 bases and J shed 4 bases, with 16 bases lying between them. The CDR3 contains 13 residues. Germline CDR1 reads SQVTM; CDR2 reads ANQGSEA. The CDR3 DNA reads TGCAGCGCCCATTCAACAGGGCGCACTGAAGCTTTCTTT. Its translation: CSAHSTGRTEAFF.

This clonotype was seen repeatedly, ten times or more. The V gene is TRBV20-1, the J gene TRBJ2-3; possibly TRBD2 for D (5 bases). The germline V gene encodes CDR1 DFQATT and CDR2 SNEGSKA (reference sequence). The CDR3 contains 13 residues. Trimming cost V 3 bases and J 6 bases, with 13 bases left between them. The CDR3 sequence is CSASAGLGDTQYF. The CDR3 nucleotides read TGCAGTGCTAGTGCGGGCCTAGGGGATACGCAGTATTTT.

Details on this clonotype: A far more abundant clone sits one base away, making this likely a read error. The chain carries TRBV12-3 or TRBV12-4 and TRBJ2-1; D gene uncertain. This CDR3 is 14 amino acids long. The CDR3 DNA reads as TGTGCCAGCAGCACCGGTTCAGGAAACAATGAGCAGCTCTTC. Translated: CASSTGSGNNEQLF.

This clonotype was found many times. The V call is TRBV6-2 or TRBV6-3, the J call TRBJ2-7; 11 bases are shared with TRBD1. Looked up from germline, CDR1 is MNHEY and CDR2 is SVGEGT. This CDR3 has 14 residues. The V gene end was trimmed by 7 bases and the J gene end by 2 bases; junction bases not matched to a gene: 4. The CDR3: CASTQGQGAYEQYF. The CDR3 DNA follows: TGTGCCAGCACCCAGGGACAGGGGGCCTACGAGCAGTACTTC.

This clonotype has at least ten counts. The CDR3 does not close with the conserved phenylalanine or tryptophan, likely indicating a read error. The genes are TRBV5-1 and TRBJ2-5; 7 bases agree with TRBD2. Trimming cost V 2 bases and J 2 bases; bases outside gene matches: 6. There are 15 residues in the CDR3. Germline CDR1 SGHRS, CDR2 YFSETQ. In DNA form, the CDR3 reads TGCGCCAGCAGCTTTCGGGAGGTGAGGCAAGAGACCCAGTACCTC. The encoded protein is CASSFREVRQETQYL.

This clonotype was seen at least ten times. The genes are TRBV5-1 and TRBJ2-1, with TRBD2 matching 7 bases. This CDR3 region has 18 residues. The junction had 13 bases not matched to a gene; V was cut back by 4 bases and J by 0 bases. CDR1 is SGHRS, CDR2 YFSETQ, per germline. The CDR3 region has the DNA TGCGCCAGCAGCCCCATCTCACTAGCGCCCAGCTCCTACAATGAGCAGTTCTTC. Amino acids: CASSPISLAPSSYNEQFF.

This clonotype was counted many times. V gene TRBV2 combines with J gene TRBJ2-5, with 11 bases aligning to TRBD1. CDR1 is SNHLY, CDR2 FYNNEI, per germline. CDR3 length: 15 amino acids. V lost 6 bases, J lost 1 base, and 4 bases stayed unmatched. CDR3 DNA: TGTGCCAGCAGCGGGACAGGGGGGCCCCAAGAGACCCAGTACTTC. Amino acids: CASSGTGGPQETQYF.

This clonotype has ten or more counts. CDR3 nucleotide sequence: TGCAGTGCTAAGGCGGGAGTGCAAAATGAGCAGTTCTTC. This sequence encodes CSAKAGVQNEQFF. The chain recombines TRBV20-1 with TRBJ2-1; 7 nucleotides align to TRBD2. This CDR3 has 13 residues. Germline V lookup: CDR1 DFQATT, CDR2 SNEGSKA (reference sequence). V lost 4 bases to trimming and J lost 7 bases; unmatched junction nucleotides: 7.

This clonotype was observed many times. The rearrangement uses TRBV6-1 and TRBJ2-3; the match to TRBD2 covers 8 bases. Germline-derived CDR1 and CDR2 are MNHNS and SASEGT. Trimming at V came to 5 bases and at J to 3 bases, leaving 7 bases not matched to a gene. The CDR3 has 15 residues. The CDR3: CASSPHREGTDTQYF. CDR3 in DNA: TGTGCCAGCAGTCCTCACCGGGAGGGTACAGATACGCAGTATTTT.

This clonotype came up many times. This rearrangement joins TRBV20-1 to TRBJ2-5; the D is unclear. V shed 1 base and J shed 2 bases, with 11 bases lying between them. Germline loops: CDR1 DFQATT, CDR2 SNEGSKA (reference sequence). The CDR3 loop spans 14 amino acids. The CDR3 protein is CSARGWLPQETQYF. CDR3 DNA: TGCAGTGCTAGAGGGTGGCTCCCTCAAGAGACCCAGTACTTC.

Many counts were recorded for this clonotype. This CDR3 is CASSSLGGETYF. CDR3 bases: TGTGCCAGCAGTTCTCTGGGGGGAGAAACGTACTTC. The chain has TRBV28 and TRBJ2-7; D is possibly TRBD2 (6 bases). V was pared by 4 bases and J by 12 bases, with 16 bases between. The CDR3 covers 12 residues. Germline assignment: CDR1 MDHEN and CDR2 SYDVKM.

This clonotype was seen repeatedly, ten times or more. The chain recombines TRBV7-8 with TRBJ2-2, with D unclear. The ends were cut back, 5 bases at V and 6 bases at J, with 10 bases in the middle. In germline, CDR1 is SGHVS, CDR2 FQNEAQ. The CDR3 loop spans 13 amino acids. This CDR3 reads CASSPTLAGELFF. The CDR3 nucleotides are TGTGCCAGCAGCCCCACCCTGGCCGGGGAGCTGTTTTTT.

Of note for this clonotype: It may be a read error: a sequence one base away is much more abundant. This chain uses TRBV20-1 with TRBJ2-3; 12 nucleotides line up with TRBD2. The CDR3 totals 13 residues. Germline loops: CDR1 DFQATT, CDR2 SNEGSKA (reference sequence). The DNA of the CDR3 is TGCAGTGCTTCACTAGCGGGAGGAGATGCGCAGTATTTT. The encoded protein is CSASLAGGDAQYF.

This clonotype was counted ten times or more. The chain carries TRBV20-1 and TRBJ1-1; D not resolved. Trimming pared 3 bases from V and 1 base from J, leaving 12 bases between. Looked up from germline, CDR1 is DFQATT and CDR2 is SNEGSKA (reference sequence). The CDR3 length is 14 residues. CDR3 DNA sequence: TGCAGTGCTAGGGATCGCGGTGGGAACACTGAAGCTTTCTTT. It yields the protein CSARDRGGNTEAFF.

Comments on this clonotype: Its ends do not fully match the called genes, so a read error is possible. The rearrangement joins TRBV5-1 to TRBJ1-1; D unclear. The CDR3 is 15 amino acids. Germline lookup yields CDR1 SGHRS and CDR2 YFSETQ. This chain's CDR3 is CASSLEHRRDTEASF. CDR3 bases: TGCGCCAGCAGCTTGGAGCACAGACGAGACACTGAAGCTTCCTTT.

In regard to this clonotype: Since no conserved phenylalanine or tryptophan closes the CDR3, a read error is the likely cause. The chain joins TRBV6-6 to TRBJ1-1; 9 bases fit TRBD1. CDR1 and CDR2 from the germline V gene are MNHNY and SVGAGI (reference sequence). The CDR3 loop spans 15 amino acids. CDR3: CASNAMGQGNPEAFL. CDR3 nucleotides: TGTGCCAGCAATGCCATGGGACAGGGAAACCCTGAGGCTTTCCTT.

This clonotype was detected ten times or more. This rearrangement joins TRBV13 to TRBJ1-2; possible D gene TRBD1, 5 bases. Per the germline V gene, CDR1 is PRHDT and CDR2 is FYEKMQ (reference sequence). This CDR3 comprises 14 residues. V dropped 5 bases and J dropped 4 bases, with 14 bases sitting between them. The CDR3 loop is CASSVRDPFYGYTF. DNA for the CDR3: TGTGCCAGCAGCGTCCGGGACCCCTTCTATGGCTACACCTTC.